These 3 T cell receptor beta chains share one sample of origin, sequenced in a study of cytomegalovirus exposure and HLA in healthy donors. 60 Vbeta and 13 Jbeta primers were used in PCR. Method: immunoSEQ multiplex PCR; TCRdb's copy keeps in-frame clones and lacks some. In the table there are 75,000 to 80,000 clones, 80% of which are singletons. The source material was PBMCs. Receptor source: a male donor in good health and CMV-seronegative.

The rearrangement uses TRBV6-1 and TRBJ2-3; tentative D call: TRBD2 (5 bases). Trimming removed 4 bases at V and 1 base at J, with 12 bases between. This CDR3 is 15 amino acids long. The germline CDR1 and CDR2 sequences are MNHNS and SASEGT. CDR3 DNA: TGTGCCAGCAGTGTCTCGGGGATGGGCACAGATACGCAGTATTTT. Translation: CASSVSGMGTDTQYF.

The table lists this clone with a count of one. The chain links TRBV7-9 to TRBJ2-5; D is undetermined. The germline V gene has CDR1 SEHNR and CDR2 FQNEAQ (reference sequence). The V end was cut by 5 bases, the J end by 7 bases, with 11 bases between. This CDR3 region has 12 residues. CDR3 amino acids: CASSRQLATQYF. CDR3 nucleotides: TGTGCCAGCAGCCGCCAACTTGCGACCCAGTACTTC.

V and J are TRBV29-1 and TRBJ2-2; D is unresolved. The CDR3 is made up of 14 amino acids. The germline CDR1 and CDR2 sequences are SQVTM and ANQGSEA. V was shortened by 5 bases and J by 2 bases, with 12 bases between the two germline ends. Written as DNA, the CDR3 is TGCAGCGTTCTTGGGCAGGTCAACACCGGGGAGCTGTTTTTT. It codes for CSVLGQVNTGELFF.